These 18 T cell receptor beta chains share one sample of origin, sequenced in a study of metastatic and nonmetastatic thyroid tumors. Treatment of any kind had been given to no patient before thyroid surgery. With MiXCR, TCRdb called clones anew from the PCR reads. The sample lists 25,000 to 35,000 clones, approximately 17% occurring once. Sequencing used blood. Every receptor here comes from a female donor with papillary thyroid cancer or a benign thyroid nodule (not recorded which). Some clones in this sample may be carry-over from other donors' samples.

This clone has only a few counts. The chain has TRBV6-1 and TRBJ2-5; tentatively, D is TRBD2 (6 bases). From germline, CDR1 is MNHNS and CDR2 SASEGT. The CDR3 is 15 residues long. Trimming pared 5 bases from V and 1 base from J, leaving 14 bases between. The DNA for the CDR3 is TGTGCCAGCAGTATCGCCGGGACTCTCCAAGAGACCCAGTACTTC. Translating gives CASSIAGTLQETQYF.

On this clone itself: A much larger clone differs by one base, so this may be a read error. The chain has TRBV28 and TRBJ1-1, with D uncertain. This CDR3 is built from 14 residues. Germline-derived CDR1 and CDR2 are MDHEN and SYDVKM. V shed 5 bases and J shed 2 bases, with 12 bases lying between them. The CDR3 loop reads CASSPPCPNTEAFF. DNA for the CDR3: TGTGCCAGCAGTCCACCGTGCCCTAACACTGAAGCTTTCTTT.

By sample fraction, this clone is medium-sized. The V gene is TRBV5-1, the J gene TRBJ2-7, with TRBD1 as a possible D gene (6 bases). The germline gives CDR1 SGHRS, CDR2 YFSETQ. The CDR3 is 15 residues long. Trimming took off 0 bases at V and 6 bases at J, with 16 bases between the two ends. CDR3 nucleotides: TGCGCCAGCAGCTTGGGGATAACAGGGAGTGGCGAGCAGTACTTC. This codes for CASSLGITGSGEQYF.

This clone was counted ten times or more. V is TRBV3-1 and J is TRBJ2-2; possible D gene TRBD1, 6 bases. CDR1 is LGHDT, CDR2 YNNKEL, per germline (reference sequence). This CDR3 spans 17 amino acids. Trimming pared 4 bases from V and 0 bases from J, leaving 15 bases between. The CDR3 sequence is CASSLRIGTPNTGELFF. The CDR3 DNA reads TGTGCCAGCAGCCTAAGAATCGGGACACCGAACACCGGGGAGCTGTTTTTT.

This clone showed up many times. The chain has TRBV5-1 and TRBJ2-2; TRBD1 aligns across 12 bases. This CDR3 region has 16 residues. CDR1 and CDR2 (germline): SGHRS, YFSETQ. V lost 4 bases to trimming and J lost 6 bases; unmatched junction nucleotides: 7. The CDR3 nucleotides read TGCGCCAGCAGCCCTGGGACAGGGGGCGCGCCCGGGGAGCTGTTTTTT. Its protein product is CASSPGTGGAPGELFF.

In its sample, this clone ranks as medium-sized. The chain combines TRBV7-9 with TRBJ2-2; D ambiguous. V lost 2 bases and J lost 5, with 3 bases in between. The CDR3 is 12 residues long. CDR1 and CDR2 (germline): SEHNR, FQNEAQ (reference sequence). The DNA of the CDR3 is TGTGCCAGCAGCTTACAGACCGGGGAGCTGTTTTTT. Translating it yields CASSLQTGELFF.

This clone has a count of ten or more. This chain joins TRBV10-3 and TRBJ2-7, with D perhaps matching TRBD2 (6 bases). This CDR3 is built from 14 residues. Germline V gene lookup returns CDR1 ENHRY and CDR2 SYGVKD. Between the trimmed V and J ends, which lost 0 bases and 4 bases, there was a span of 10 bases. CDR3 sequence reads: CAISESGGTYEQYF. The CDR3 DNA reads as TGTGCCATCAGTGAGTCGGGGGGAACGTACGAGCAGTACTTC.

By frequency in the sample, this clone is medium-sized (0.01 to 0.1%). This chain links TRBV24-1 with TRBJ2-7; 14 nucleotides agree with TRBD2. Unmatched junction bases numbered 5, after V lost 6 bases and J lost 5 bases. Germline-derived CDR1 and CDR2 are KGHDR and SFDVKD. The CDR3 has 15 residues. CDR3: CATSHRGLAGDEQYF. CDR3 nucleotide sequence: TGTGCCACCAGTCACCGGGGACTAGCGGGAGACGAGCAGTACTTC.

This clone was observed many times. This chain joins TRBV5-1 and TRBJ1-2; a weak D match, TRBD1 (6 bases). This CDR3 comprises 14 residues. The V gene lost 5 bases and the J gene lost 8 bases, with 19 bases spanning the gap. CDR1 SGHRS and CDR2 YFSETQ come from the germline V gene. CDR3 DNA: TGCGCCAGCAGGTTTGGCGGGGGCCCGCTGGGCTACACCTTC. Amino acids: CASRFGGGPLGYTF.

This clone was counted only a few times. One junction end does not reproduce the germline sequence, and a read error may be involved. The same CDR3 also results from other DNA sequences found in this sample. CDR3 loop: CASTAWALAVTGELFF. Written as DNA, the CDR3 is TGTGCCAGCACCGCCTGGGCACTAGCTGTCACCGGCGAGCTGTTTTTT. The chain uses TRBV27 and TRBJ2-2, with D perhaps TRBD2 (6 bases). CDR3 length: 16 residues. CDR1 and CDR2 (germline): MNHEY, SMNVEV (reference sequence).

This clone was counted many times. V gene TRBV6-1 combines with J gene TRBJ2-2, with D tentatively TRBD1 or TRBD2 (5 bases each). The germline V gene encodes CDR1 MNHNS and CDR2 SASEGT. This CDR3 is 16 amino acids long. V lost 6 bases to trimming and J lost 4 bases, with 18 bases between them. CDR3 coding DNA: TGTGCCAGCAGGGGGGAAAGGTGGGAGCCCACCGGGGAGCTGTTTTTT. As protein: CASRGERWEPTGELFF.

The sample holds many counts of this clone. The chain has TRBV12-3 or TRBV12-4 and TRBJ1-5; 8 bases are shared with TRBD1. The CDR3 consists of 18 residues. Germline trimming cut 5 bases from V and 4 bases from J; bases unmatched to any gene: 16. CDR3 coding DNA: TGTGCCAGCAGTCCCCTTAGTAGGAAGACAGGGGAAAATCAGCCCCAGCATTTT. Its protein product is CASSPLSRKTGENQPQHF.

Many counts were recorded for this clone. Other DNA sequences in this sample translate to the same CDR3. In nucleotides, the CDR3 is TGTGCCAGCAGCTCTATTGGACTAGCGGGAACGGATACGCAGTATTTT. It codes for CASSSIGLAGTDTQYF. V gene TRBV7-6 combines with J gene TRBJ2-3, with 12 positions matching TRBD2. CDR1 SGHVS and CDR2 FNYEAQ come from the germline V gene. With V trimmed by 4 bases and J by 6 bases, 8 bases remained unmatched. CDR3 size: 16 residues.

The chain is built from TRBV6-2 or TRBV6-3 and TRBJ2-6; D possibly uses TRBD1 or TRBD2 (6 bases each). The V and J ends lost 4 bases and 2 bases respectively, with 9 bases between them. Germline V CDR1 and CDR2: MNHEY, SVGEGT. This CDR3 is 15 amino acids long. The CDR3 reads CASSSGGTGANVLTF. As DNA, the CDR3 is TGTGCCAGCAGTTCCGGGGGCACTGGGGCCAACGTCCTGACTTTC.

This clone is labeled medium-sized. This chain connects TRBV4-1 to TRBJ2-7, with 14 bases aligning to TRBD2. The CDR3 length is 16 residues. CDR1 and CDR2 (germline): MGHRA, YSYEKL. Trimming removed 5 bases from V and 4 bases from J; junction bases left unmatched: 7. DNA for the CDR3: TGCGCCAGCAGCGGTGGGACTAGCGGGAGAGGGTACGAGCAGTACTTC. The encoded protein is CASSGGTSGRGYEQYF.

At least ten counts were recorded for this clone. This chain connects TRBV7-8 to TRBJ1-3, with TRBD1 matching 7 bases. The trim removed 0 bases at V and 1 base at J, leaving 6 bases unmatched. The CDR3 totals 17 residues. Germline CDR1 is SGHVS and CDR2 is FQNEAQ. CDR3 DNA sequence: TGTGCCAGCAGCTTAGCCCTGGCAGGGGGTTCTGGAAACACCATATATTTT. It encodes CASSLALAGGSGNTIYF. Combining the CDR3 with reference TRBV7-8 and TRBJ1-3 gives the whole variable domain GAGVSQSPRYKVAKRGQDVALRCDPISGHVSLFWYQQALGQGPEFLTYFQNEAQLDKSGLPSDRFFAERPEGSVSTLKIQRTQQEDSAVYLCASSLALAGGSGNTIYFGEGSWLTVV.

This clone was seen at least ten times. The genes are TRBV28 and TRBJ1-1, with a tentative D call TRBD1 (6 bases). The CDR3 totals 15 residues. Germline CDR1 reads MDHEN; CDR2 reads SYDVKM. V shed 10 bases and J shed 0 bases, with 18 bases lying between them. CDR3 sequence: CATLRTALMNTEAFF. The CDR3 region has the DNA TGTGCCACCCTGAGGACAGCACTTATGAACACTGAAGCTTTCTTT.

This clone came up many times. This CDR3 reads CASSLSLGGRADTQYF. CDR3 coding DNA: TGTGCCAGCAGTTTATCGCTGGGGGGAAGGGCAGATACGCAGTATTTT. The chain recombines TRBV28 with TRBJ2-3; D might be TRBD2 (6 bases). Trimming left V 1 base short and J 4 bases short, with 15 bases between. This CDR3 spans 16 amino acids. The germline V gene has CDR1 MDHEN and CDR2 SYDVKM. Supplemented by reference TRBV28 and TRBJ2-3, the full variable domain reads DVKVTQSSRYLVKRTGEKVFLECVQDMDHENMFWYRQDPGLGLRLIYFSYDVKMKEKGDIPEGYSVSREKKERFSLILESASTNQTSMYLCASSLSLGGRADTQYFGPGTRLTVL.